The clone carrying this T cell receptor (beta chain) was picked up a small number of times. Measured with immunoSEQ multiplex PCR; TCRdb has only the in-frame clones, and not every one. The data contain roughly 30,000 clones, around 89% of them singletons. Trimming cost V 6 bases and J 5 bases, with 7 bases left between them. Germline assignment: CDR1 DFQATT and CDR2 SNEGSKA (reference sequence). The CDR3 runs to 10 residues. The record originates from a study of multiple sclerosis patients with progressive multifocal leukoencephalopathy. Indicated time point: before natalizumab initiation. This chain uses TRBV20-1 with TRBJ1-1, with D unresolved. The sample comprised PBMCs. The origin of this receptor is a human donor with multiple sclerosis. This CDR3 is CSARWTEAFF. The CDR3 region has the DNA TGCAGTGCCCGATGGACTGAAGCTTTCTTT.